This T cell receptor (beta chain) is from a study of post-analysis software for immune sequencing data. Notes on the study in general: Comparison of patients with controls showed about 5 TRBV segments more frequent in patients, TRBV5-6, TRBV5-1 and TRBV20-1 among them.

TCR beta cDNA libraries had unique molecular identifiers. TCRdb used MiXCR to reprocess the PCR reads, holding one entry per CDR3 protein. The sample consists of hundreds of thousands of distinct CDR3 sequences, about 53% of them appearing once. Trimming shortened V by 0 bases and J by 0 bases, and 19 bases separated the two germline ends. CDR1 is SGHRS, CDR2 YFSETQ, per germline. The CDR3 spans 18 residues. Details on this clonotype: Antigen specificity is unknown.

The TCR originated in a girl aged 10 to 17 with multiple sclerosis. V is TRBV5-1 and J is TRBJ2-7; the D gene is possibly TRBD1 (6 bases). The sequencing input was blood. For the CDR3, the DNA is TGCGCCAGCAGCTTGGGGATTGGTGGGGGCCCCCCCTCCTACGAGCAGTACTTC. Amino acids: CASSLGIGGGPPSYEQYF.